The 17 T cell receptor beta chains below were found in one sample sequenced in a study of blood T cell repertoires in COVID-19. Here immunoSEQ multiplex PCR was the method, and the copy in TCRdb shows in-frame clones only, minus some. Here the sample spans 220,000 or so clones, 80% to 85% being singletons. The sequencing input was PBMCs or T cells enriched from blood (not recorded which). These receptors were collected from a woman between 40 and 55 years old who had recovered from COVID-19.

The CDR3 coding sequence is TGTGCCAGCTCACCATGGGCAGGGGGAAACACCATATATTTT. This codes for CASSPWAGGNTIYF. This sequence joins TRBV18 and TRBJ1-3; D possibly corresponds to TRBD1 (5 bases). Germline CDR1 and CDR2: KGHSH and LQKENI. The CDR3 sequence is 14 residues long. The V end was cut by 2 bases, the J end by 4 bases, with 9 bases between.

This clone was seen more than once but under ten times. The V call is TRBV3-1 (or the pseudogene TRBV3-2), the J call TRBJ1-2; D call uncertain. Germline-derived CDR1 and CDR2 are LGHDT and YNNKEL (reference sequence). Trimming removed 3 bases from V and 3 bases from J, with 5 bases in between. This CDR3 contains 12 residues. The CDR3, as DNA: TGTGCCAGCAGCCACGGGGACTATGGCTACACCTTC. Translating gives CASSHGDYGYTF.

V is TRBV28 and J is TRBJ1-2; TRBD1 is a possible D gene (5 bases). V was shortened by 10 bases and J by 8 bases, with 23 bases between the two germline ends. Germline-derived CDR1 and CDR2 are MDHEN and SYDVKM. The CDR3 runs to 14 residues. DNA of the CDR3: TGTGCCACCACCTATGATCCCGGCGCAGGGGGCTACACCTTC. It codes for CATTYDPGAGGYTF.

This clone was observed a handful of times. The CDR3 spells CASSETGLAGNTGELFF. CDR3 nucleotides: TGTGCCAGCAGTGAGACGGGACTAGCGGGCAACACCGGGGAGCTGTTTTTT. The gene calls are TRBV28 and TRBJ2-2, with 12 bases matching TRBD2. V shed 5 bases and J 2 bases; nucleotides not matched to a gene: 6. CDR3 size: 17 residues. Germline loops: CDR1 MDHEN, CDR2 SYDVKM. The full variable domain, with the rest looked up from reference TRBV28 and TRBJ2-2, is DVKVTQSSRYLVKRTGEKVFLECVQDMDHENMFWYRQDPGLGLRLIYFSYDVKMKEKGDIPEGYSVSREKKERFSLILESASTNQTSMYLCASSETGLAGNTGELFFGEGSRLTVL.

Here the CDR3 DNA reads TGTGCCAGCAGCTTAGAGGTAGCGGGAGGTGTAGATACGCAGTATTTT. This codes for CASSLEVAGGVDTQYF. V usage is TRBV7-2 and J usage is TRBJ2-3, with 10 positions matching TRBD2. Looked up from germline, CDR1 is SGHTA and CDR2 is FQGNSA. CDR3 length: 16 amino acids. V was pared by 1 base and J by 5 bases, with 6 bases of the junction left unmatched.

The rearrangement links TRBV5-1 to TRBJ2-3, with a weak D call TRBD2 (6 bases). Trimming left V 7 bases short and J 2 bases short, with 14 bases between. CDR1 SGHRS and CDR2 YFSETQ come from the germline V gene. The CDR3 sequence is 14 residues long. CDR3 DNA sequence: TGCGCCAGCGGCGGGGTCACCTTCACAGATACGCAGTATTTT. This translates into CASGGVTFTDTQYF.

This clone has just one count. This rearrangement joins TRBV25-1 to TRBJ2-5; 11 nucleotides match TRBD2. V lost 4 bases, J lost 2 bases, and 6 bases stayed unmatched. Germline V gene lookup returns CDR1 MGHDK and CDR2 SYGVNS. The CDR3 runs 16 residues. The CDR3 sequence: CASSASGLAVQETQYF. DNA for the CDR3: TGTGCCAGCAGTGCGTCGGGACTAGCGGTTCAAGAGACCCAGTACTTC.

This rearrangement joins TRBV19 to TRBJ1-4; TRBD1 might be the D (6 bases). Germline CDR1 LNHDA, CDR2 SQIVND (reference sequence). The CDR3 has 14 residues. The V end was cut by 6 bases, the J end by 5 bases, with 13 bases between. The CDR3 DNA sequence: TGTGCCAGTAGACCGGGACATTTCAATGAAAAACTGTTTTTT. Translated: CASRPGHFNEKLFF.

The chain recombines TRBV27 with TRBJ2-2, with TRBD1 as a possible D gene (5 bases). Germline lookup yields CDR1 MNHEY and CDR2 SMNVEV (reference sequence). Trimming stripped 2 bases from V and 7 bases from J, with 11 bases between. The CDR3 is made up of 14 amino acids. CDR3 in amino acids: CASSLGARYGELFF. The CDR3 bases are TGTGCCAGCAGTTTAGGGGCTAGATACGGGGAGCTGTTTTTT.

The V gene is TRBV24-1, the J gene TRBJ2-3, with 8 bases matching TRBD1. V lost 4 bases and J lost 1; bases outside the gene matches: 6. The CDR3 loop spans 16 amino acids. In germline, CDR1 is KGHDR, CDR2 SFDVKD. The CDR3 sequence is CATSERDRRGTDTQYF. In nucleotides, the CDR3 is TGTGCCACCAGTGAGAGGGACAGGAGAGGCACAGATACGCAGTATTTT.

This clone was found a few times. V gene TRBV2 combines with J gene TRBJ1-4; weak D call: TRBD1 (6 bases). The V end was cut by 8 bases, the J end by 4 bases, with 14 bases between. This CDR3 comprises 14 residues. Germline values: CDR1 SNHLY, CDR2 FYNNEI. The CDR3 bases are TGTGCCAGCTTCCCGGACAGAAATAATGAAAAACTGTTTTTT. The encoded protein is CASFPDRNNEKLFF.

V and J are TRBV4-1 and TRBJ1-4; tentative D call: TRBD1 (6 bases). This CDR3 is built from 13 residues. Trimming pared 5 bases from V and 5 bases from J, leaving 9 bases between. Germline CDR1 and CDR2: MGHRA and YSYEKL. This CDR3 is CASSLQGNEKLFF. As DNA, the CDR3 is TGCGCCAGCAGCTTACAGGGAAATGAAAAACTGTTTTTT.

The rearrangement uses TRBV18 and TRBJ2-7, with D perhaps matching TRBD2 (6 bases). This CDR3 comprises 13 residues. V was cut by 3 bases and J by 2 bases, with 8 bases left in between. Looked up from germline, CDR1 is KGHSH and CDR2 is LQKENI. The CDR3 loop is CASSPGGPYEQYV. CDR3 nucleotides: TGTGCCAGCTCACCCGGGGGTCCCTACGAGCAGTACGTC.

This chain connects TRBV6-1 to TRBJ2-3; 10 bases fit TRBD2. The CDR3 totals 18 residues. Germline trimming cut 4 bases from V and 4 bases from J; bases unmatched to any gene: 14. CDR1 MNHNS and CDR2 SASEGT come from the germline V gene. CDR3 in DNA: TGTGCCAGCAGTGCAACTAGCGGGATCCGCCGGTATCCAGATACGCAGTATTTT. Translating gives CASSATSGIRRYPDTQYF.

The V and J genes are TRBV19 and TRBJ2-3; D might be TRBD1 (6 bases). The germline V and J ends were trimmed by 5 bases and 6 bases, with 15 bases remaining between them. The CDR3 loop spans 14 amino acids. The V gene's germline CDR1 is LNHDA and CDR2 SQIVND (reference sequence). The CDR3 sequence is CASSSPARGDTQYF. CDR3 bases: TGTGCCAGTAGTTCCCCAGCCAGGGGCGATACGCAGTATTTT.

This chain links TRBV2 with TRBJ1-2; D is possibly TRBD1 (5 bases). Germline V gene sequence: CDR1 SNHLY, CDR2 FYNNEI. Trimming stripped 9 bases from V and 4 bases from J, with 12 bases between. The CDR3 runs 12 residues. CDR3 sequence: CARSTGAYGYTF. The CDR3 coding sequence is TGTGCCAGAAGCACAGGTGCCTATGGCTACACCTTC.

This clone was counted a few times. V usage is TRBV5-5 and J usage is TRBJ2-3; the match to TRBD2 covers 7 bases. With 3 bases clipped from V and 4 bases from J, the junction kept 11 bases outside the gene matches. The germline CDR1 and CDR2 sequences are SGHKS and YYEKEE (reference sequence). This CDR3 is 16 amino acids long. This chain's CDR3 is CASSSRSPTSSDTQYF. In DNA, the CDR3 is TGTGCCAGCAGCTCCCGTAGTCCGACTAGCTCAGATACGCAGTATTTT.